What follows are 12 T cell receptor beta chains derived from one specimen sequenced in a study of OX40 agonist ivuxolimab in advanced cancers. The table came from immunoSEQ multiplex PCR; TCRdb's copy has only in-frame clones and leaves some out. The sample consists of 52,000 or so clones, approximately 80% of them appearing once. The specimen was CD4+ or CD8+ T cells sorted from blood, collected in a trial of the OX40 agonist ivuxolimab. The receptors here all came from an adult with an advanced solid tumor such as melanoma, head and neck, liver or kidney cancer.

The rearrangement joins TRBV19 to TRBJ2-3; D is tentatively TRBD1 or TRBD2 (5 bases each). Germline lookup yields CDR1 LNHDA and CDR2 SQIVND (reference sequence). V lost 7 bases, J lost 0 bases, and 11 bases lay in between. The CDR3 totals 14 residues. The CDR3 reads CASKWDGSTDTQYF. DNA of the CDR3: TGTGCCAGTAAATGGGACGGAAGCACAGATACGCAGTATTTT.

This clone was counted once. The genes are TRBV18 and TRBJ2-1; no clear D gene. The CDR3 loop spans 12 amino acids. V lost 3 bases and J 10 bases, leaving 10 bases between the germline ends. CDR1 and CDR2 from the germline V gene are KGHSH and LQKENI. CDR3 in DNA: TGTGCCAGCTCACCGAGTGGCCGAGAGCAGTTCTTC. This codes for CASSPSGREQFF. The full variable domain, in which reference TRBV18 and TRBJ2-1 provide the parts outside the CDR3, is NAGVMQNPRHLVRRRGQEARLRCSPMKGHSHVYWYRQLPEEGLKFMVYLQKENIIDESGMPKERFSAEFPKEGPSILRIQQVVRGDSAAYFCASSPSGREQFFGPGTRLTVL.

J is TRBJ2-5 and V is TRBV7-9, with no clear D. V dropped 11 bases and J dropped 2 bases, with 15 bases sitting between them. Germline V gene sequence: CDR1 SEHNR, CDR2 FQNEAQ (reference sequence). CDR3 size: 13 residues. The CDR3 nucleotides read TGTGCCGTACGGATCGACACACAAGAGACCCAGTACTTC. Translating it yields CAVRIDTQETQYF.

CDR3 sequence: CATHFFNYGYTF. The CDR3 DNA reads as TGTGCCACTCATTTCTTTAACTATGGCTACACCTTC. The gene calls are TRBV6-5 and TRBJ1-2; D not resolved. Between the trimmed V and J ends, which lost 10 bases and 1 base, there was a span of 10 bases. This CDR3 comprises 12 residues. Germline lookup yields CDR1 MNHEY and CDR2 SVGAGI.

The chain employs TRBV29-1 and TRBJ1-3, with no clear D. CDR1 is SQVTM and CDR2 is ANQGSEA in the germline V gene. Trimming left V 2 bases short and J 0 bases short, with 5 bases between. The CDR3 is 13 residues long. The CDR3 sequence: CSVENPSGNTIYF. DNA of the CDR3: TGCAGCGTTGAAAATCCCTCTGGAAACACCATATATTTT. The variable domain in full, completed from reference TRBV29-1 and TRBJ1-3, reads SAVISQKPSRDICQRGTSLTIQCQVDSQVTMMFWYRQQPGQSLTLIATANQGSEATYESGFVIDKFPISRPNLTFSTLTVSNMSPEDSSIYLCSVENPSGNTIYFGEGSWLTVV.

This clone has a handful of counts. This rearrangement joins TRBV4-3 to TRBJ1-2, with 7 bases identical to TRBD1. The trim removed 1 base at V and 1 base at J, leaving 6 bases unmatched. The CDR3 totals 16 residues. Germline CDR1 is LGHNA and CDR2 is YSLEER. The CDR3 nucleotides read TGCGCCAGCAGCCAAGGCTCGCAGGGGGTTAACTATGGCTACACCTTC. Protein: CASSQGSQGVNYGYTF.

V is TRBV27 and J is TRBJ2-6; D unresolved. Trimming removed 6 bases at V and 4 bases at J, with 22 bases between. Germline lookup yields CDR1 MNHEY and CDR2 SMNVEV (reference sequence). This CDR3 contains 18 residues. The CDR3 DNA follows: TGTGCCAGCAGCCGAGACACCATCTTGGACCTCGGGGCCAACGTCCTGACTTTC. Protein sequence: CASSRDTILDLGANVLTF.

The genes are TRBV5-1 and TRBJ2-2; the D call may be TRBD1 or TRBD2 (5 bases each). The V gene lost 5 bases and the J gene lost 5 bases, with 19 bases spanning the gap. Per the germline V gene, CDR1 is SGHRS and CDR2 is YFSETQ. This CDR3 is 16 amino acids long. The CDR3 loop reads CASRDQGARATGELFF. The CDR3 DNA is TGCGCCAGCAGGGACCAGGGAGCCCGGGCGACCGGGGAGCTGTTTTTT.

This clone was picked up one time. The J gene is TRBJ2-1, the V gene TRBV5-1, with no clear D. The germline V gene encodes CDR1 SGHRS and CDR2 YFSETQ. V was pared by 0 bases and J by 4 bases, with 8 bases between. This CDR3 is built from 14 residues. CDR3 in DNA: TGCGCCAGCAGCTTGGGGGCAGAGTACAATGAGCAGTTCTTC. It codes for CASSLGAEYNEQFF.

The rearrangement joins TRBV27 to TRBJ2-1; D might be TRBD2 (6 bases). The CDR3 has 12 residues. Trimming left V 3 bases short and J 10 bases short, with 10 bases between. Germline V gene sequence: CDR1 MNHEY, CDR2 SMNVEV (reference sequence). For the CDR3, the DNA is TGTGCCAGCAGTTTCGGGGGTAGGGAGCAGTTCTTC. The encoded protein is CASSFGGREQFF.

The rearrangement joins TRBV9 to TRBJ2-4; no definite D call. This CDR3 has 14 amino acids. Per germline, CDR1 SGDLS and CDR2 YYNGEE. Trimming pared 0 bases from V and 2 bases from J, leaving 6 bases between. The CDR3 bases are TGTGCCAGCAGCGTAGGGGTATCCAAAAACATTCAGTACTTC. It encodes CASSVGVSKNIQYF.

Only one count was recorded for this clone. V is TRBV5-4 and J is TRBJ1-1, with a possible D match to TRBD1 (6 bases). This CDR3 region has 15 residues. CDR1 is SGHNT, CDR2 YYREEE, per germline (reference sequence). Trimming removed 4 bases at V and 4 bases at J, with 17 bases between. The CDR3 reads CASSTPGGQGTEAFF. The CDR3 DNA reads as TGTGCCAGCAGCACCCCGGGGGGGCAGGGCACTGAAGCTTTCTTT.